This T cell receptor (beta chain) was sequenced during a study of T cell responses to AZD1222 COVID-19 vaccine. Details on this clone: The antigen is undetermined.

Method: immunoSEQ multiplex PCR; TCRdb's copy keeps in-frame clones and lacks some. This table has approximately 150,000 clones, approximately 94% appearing once. General observations from the study: Spike-specific TCR repertoires showed rising breadth and depth after two AZD1222 doses.

The sequenced sample was peripheral blood, obtained on day 0 of AZD1222 vaccination. The sequence came from an adult in good health.

CDR3 loop: CASSLEVGQAAGGYTF. CDR3 nucleotides: TGTGCCAGCAGCTTAGAGGTGGGCCAGGCCGCGGGTGGCTACACCTTC. The chain joins TRBV5-5 to TRBJ1-2; D gene unclear. This CDR3 region has 16 residues. Trimming shortened V by 2 bases and J by 7 bases, and 21 bases separated the two germline ends. In germline, CDR1 is SGHKS, CDR2 YYEKEE (reference sequence).